Listed below are T cell receptor beta chains from one sample, sequenced in a study of blood T cells in healthy people across ages. Each CDR3 protein is one row after TCRdb ran MiXCR on the 5' RACE reads. In the table there are hundreds of thousands of distinct CDR3 sequences, 55% to 70% of which are singletons. The source material was blood. All receptors come from a man aged 25 to 45 in good health. Both conserved end residues are part of each CDR3. The D gene is left open where the match is weak. Clone size is given for some rows only: seen once, a few or many times, or a class if the clone is expanded.

CDR3 protein: CASSPYRKGGDYGYTF
J gene: TRBJ1-2
D gene: NA
V gene: TRBV7-8
clone size: NA

CDR3 protein: CSAREGGTYTEAFF
J gene: TRBJ1-1
D gene: NA
V gene: TRBV20-1
clone size: NA

CDR3 protein: CASSIAGQGFFEQYF
J gene: TRBJ2-7
D gene: TRBD1
V gene: TRBV7-2
clone size: NA

CDR3 protein: CASRGLRTEAFF
J gene: TRBJ1-1
D gene: NA
V gene: TRBV12-3/TRBV12-4
clone size: NA

CDR3 protein: CASSAPGTLGYTF
J gene: TRBJ1-2
D gene: NA
V gene: TRBV7-9
clone size: once

CDR3 protein: CATSTGQGSDTQYF
J gene: TRBJ2-3
D gene: TRBD1
V gene: TRBV15
clone size: few

CDR3 protein: CASSLDGDQYF
J gene: TRBJ2-5
D gene: NA
V gene: TRBV5-1
clone size: NA

CDR3 protein: CASSSLRGLAKNIQYF
J gene: TRBJ2-4
D gene: NA
V gene: TRBV11-1
clone size: few

CDR3 protein: CASSEDRGLWGGYGYTF
J gene: TRBJ1-2
D gene: TRBD1
V gene: TRBV6-1
clone size: NA

CDR3 protein: CASSLQGRDYEQYF
J gene: TRBJ2-7
D gene: NA
V gene: TRBV9
clone size: NA

CDR3 protein: CSAPGTSGRGYNEQFF
J gene: TRBJ2-1
D gene: TRBD2
V gene: TRBV20-1
clone size: few

CDR3 protein: CASSFTNYGYTF
J gene: TRBJ1-2
D gene: NA
V gene: TRBV7-2
clone size: NA

CDR3 protein: CSASTSGYSYEQYF
J gene: TRBJ2-7
D gene: TRBD2
V gene: TRBV20-1
clone size: NA

CDR3 protein: CASSHPRENIQYF
J gene: TRBJ2-4
D gene: NA
V gene: TRBV4-2
clone size: few

CDR3 protein: CASSSSGMGSYEQYF
J gene: TRBJ2-7
D gene: TRBD2
V gene: TRBV27
clone size: NA

CDR3 protein: CASSLVGGDEQFF
J gene: TRBJ2-1
D gene: NA
V gene: TRBV7-2
clone size: NA

CDR3 protein: CASSRRDRQETQYF
J gene: TRBJ2-5
D gene: TRBD1
V gene: TRBV5-6
clone size: once

CDR3 protein: CASGLAISYNEQFF
J gene: TRBJ2-1
D gene: TRBD2
V gene: TRBV5-1
clone size: NA

CDR3 protein: CSATGGRYNEQFF
J gene: TRBJ2-1
D gene: NA
V gene: TRBV20-1
clone size: NA

CDR3 protein: CASGSGGFETQYF
J gene: TRBJ2-5
D gene: NA
V gene: TRBV6-2/TRBV6-3
clone size: few

CDR3 protein: CASSVGSKNEQFF
J gene: TRBJ2-1
D gene: NA
V gene: TRBV9
clone size: NA

CDR3 protein: CSAAPSQLGEQFF
J gene: TRBJ2-1
D gene: NA
V gene: TRBV20-1
clone size: NA

CDR3 protein: CASSLGSDTEAFF
J gene: TRBJ1-1
D gene: NA
V gene: TRBV7-9
clone size: few

CDR3 protein: CASSKLTDTQYF
J gene: TRBJ2-3
D gene: NA
V gene: TRBV28
clone size: NA

CDR3 protein: CASSEYCQFLSNSPLHF
J gene: TRBJ1-6
D gene: NA
V gene: TRBV25-1
clone size: few

CDR3 protein: CASGSGRGGEQYF
J gene: TRBJ2-4
D gene: TRBD2
V gene: TRBV2
clone size: NA

CDR3 protein: CASSLAESSGRATEQFF
J gene: TRBJ2-1
D gene: TRBD2
V gene: TRBV7-2
clone size: NA

CDR3 protein: CSVEYRGANYGYTF
J gene: TRBJ1-2
D gene: TRBD1
V gene: TRBV29-1
clone size: NA